This TCR beta chain was obtained from a study of long-term antiretroviral therapy in people with HIV. Study-level results: Despite increasing after ART, diversity remained lower than that of transplant donor controls.

This CDR3 is 13 amino acids long. CDR1 and CDR2 from the germline V gene are SGHVS and FNYEAQ. The V and J ends lost 5 bases and 5 bases respectively, with 12 bases between them. People in the study who had HIV all got their treatment in the United States. As regards this clone: The antigen is not known.

At survey level, the immunoSEQ assay was run in its v3.0 version. Each sample aimed for roughly 35,000-50,000 sequenced T-cell genomes. TCRdb's table, derived via immunoSEQ multiplex PCR, lists solely in-frame clones and lacks some. The sample includes 20,000 to 25,000 clones, roughly 94% of them seen just once. The material sequenced was unsorted PBMCs, taken more than 4.7 years after starting antiretroviral therapy. This sequence was found in a woman aged 50 to 60 with HIV. The chain joins TRBV7-6 to TRBJ1-1; unclear D gene. CDR3 sequence reads: CASSPQARTEAFF. CDR3 DNA sequence: TGTGCCAGCAGCCCCCAAGCTCGGACTGAAGCTTTCTTT.